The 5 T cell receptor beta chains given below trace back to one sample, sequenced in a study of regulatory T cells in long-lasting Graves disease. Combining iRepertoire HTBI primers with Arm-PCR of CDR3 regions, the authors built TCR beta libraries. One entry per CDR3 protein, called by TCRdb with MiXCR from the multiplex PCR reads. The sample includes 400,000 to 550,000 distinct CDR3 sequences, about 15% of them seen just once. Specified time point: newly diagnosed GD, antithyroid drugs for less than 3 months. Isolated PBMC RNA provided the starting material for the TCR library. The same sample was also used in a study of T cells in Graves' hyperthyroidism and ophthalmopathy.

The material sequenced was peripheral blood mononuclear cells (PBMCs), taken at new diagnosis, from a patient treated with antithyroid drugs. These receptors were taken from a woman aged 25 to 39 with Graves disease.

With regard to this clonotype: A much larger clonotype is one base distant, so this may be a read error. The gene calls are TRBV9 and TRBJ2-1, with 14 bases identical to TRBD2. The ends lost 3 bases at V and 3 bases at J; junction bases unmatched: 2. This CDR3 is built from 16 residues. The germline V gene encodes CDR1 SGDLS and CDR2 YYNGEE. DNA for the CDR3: TGTGCCAGCAGCGAGGGACTAGCGGGAGTCTACAATGAGCAGTTCTTC. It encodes CASSEGLAGVYNEQFF.

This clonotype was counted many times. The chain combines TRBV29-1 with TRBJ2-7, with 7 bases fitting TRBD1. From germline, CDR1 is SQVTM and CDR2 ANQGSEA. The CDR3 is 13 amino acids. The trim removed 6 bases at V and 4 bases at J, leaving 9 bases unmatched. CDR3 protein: CSVTGLGSYEQYF. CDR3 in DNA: TGCAGCGTGACAGGGTTGGGGTCGTACGAGCAGTACTTC.

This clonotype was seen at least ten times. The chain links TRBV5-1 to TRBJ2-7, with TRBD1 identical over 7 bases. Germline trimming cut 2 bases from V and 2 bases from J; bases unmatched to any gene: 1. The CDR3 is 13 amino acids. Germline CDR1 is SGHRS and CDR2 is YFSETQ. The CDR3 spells CASSFGTAYEQYF. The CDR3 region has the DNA TGCGCCAGCAGCTTCGGGACAGCCTACGAGCAGTACTTC.

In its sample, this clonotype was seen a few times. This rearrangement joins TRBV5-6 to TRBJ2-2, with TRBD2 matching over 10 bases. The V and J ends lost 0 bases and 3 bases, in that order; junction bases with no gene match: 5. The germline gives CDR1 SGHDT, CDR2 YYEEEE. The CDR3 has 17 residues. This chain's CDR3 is CASSLDPLAGDTGELFF. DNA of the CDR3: TGTGCCAGCAGCTTGGATCCCCTAGCGGGAGACACCGGGGAGCTGTTTTTT.

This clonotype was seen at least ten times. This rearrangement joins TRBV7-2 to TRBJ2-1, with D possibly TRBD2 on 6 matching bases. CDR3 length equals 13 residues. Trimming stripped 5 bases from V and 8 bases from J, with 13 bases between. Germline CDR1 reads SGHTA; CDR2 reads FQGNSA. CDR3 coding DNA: TGTGCCAGCAGCCCGGGGAGGAACCATGAGCAGTTCTTC. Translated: CASSPGRNHEQFF.